The 26 T cell receptor beta chains listed next were all sequenced from one sample in a study of blood T cell repertoires in COVID-19. Using immunoSEQ multiplex PCR, the repertoire was profiled, and TCRdb retains in-frame clones only, with some absent. The repertoire consists of about 290,000 clones, with around 90% occurring once and the leading ten covering about 1.8%. The sequenced sample consisted of PBMCs or T cells enriched from blood (not recorded which). The source is a woman aged 35 to 49 who had recovered from COVID-19.

The chain links TRBV12-3 or TRBV12-4 to TRBJ2-7; D is unresolved. The CDR3 sequence is 12 residues long. V was trimmed by 2 bases and J by 6 bases, leaving 8 bases between them. The CDR3 is CASSLTVGEQYF. CDR3 DNA sequence: TGTGCCAGCAGTTTAACGGTTGGCGAGCAGTACTTC.

The rearrangement joins TRBV6-5 to TRBJ1-2; weak D call: TRBD1 (6 bases). Germline CDR1 MNHEY, CDR2 SVGAGI. Trimming left V 5 bases short and J 8 bases short, with 15 bases between. The length of the CDR3 is 13 residues. CDR3 sequence reads: CASSQTGNLGYTF. DNA for the CDR3: TGTGCCAGCAGTCAAACAGGGAACCTGGGCTACACCTTC.

The table lists this clone with a count of one. The V gene is TRBV7-2, the J gene TRBJ1-1, with D unresolved. The germline V gene encodes CDR1 SGHTA and CDR2 FQGNSA. Trimming left V 4 bases short and J 1 base short, with 10 bases between. The CDR3 is made up of 14 amino acids. The CDR3 reads CASSSQRGNTEAFF. CDR3 DNA sequence: TGTGCCAGCAGCTCACAGCGGGGGAACACTGAAGCTTTCTTT.

The chain uses TRBV15 and TRBJ2-7, with 8 positions matching TRBD2. CDR1 and CDR2 from the germline V gene are LNHNV and YYDKDF (reference sequence). The CDR3 length is 17 residues. V shed 1 base, J shed 2 bases, and the junction held 10 bases outside the gene matches. CDR3 in amino acids: CATSRVLVSGTAYEQYF. CDR3 bases: TGTGCCACCAGCAGAGTCTTGGTTAGCGGGACCGCCTACGAGCAGTACTTC.

The chain combines TRBV5-1 with TRBJ2-7; TRBD2 aligns across 12 bases. With 4 bases clipped from V and 7 bases from J, the junction kept 12 bases outside the gene matches. CDR1 and CDR2 (germline): SGHRS, YFSETQ. The CDR3 runs to 16 residues. The CDR3 nucleotides read TGCGCCAGCAGCCCCGGGACTAGCGGGCGAGGGAATGAGCAGTACTTC. It translates to CASSPGTSGRGNEQYF.

The chain employs TRBV9 and TRBJ2-7; weak D call: TRBD2 (6 bases). Germline-derived CDR1 and CDR2 are SGDLS and YYNGEE. This CDR3 region has 15 residues. V was cut by 0 bases and J by 2 bases, with 12 bases left in between. This CDR3 reads CASSVGTSITYEQYF. The CDR3 coding sequence is TGTGCCAGCAGCGTAGGCACTAGCATAACCTACGAGCAGTACTTC.

The chain couples TRBV23-1 to TRBJ1-1; TRBD1 aligns across 7 bases. TRBV23-1 is noted as an ORF with a role that remains uncertain. With V trimmed by 0 bases and J by 2 bases, 3 bases remained unmatched. CDR3 length: 15 residues. The CDR3 DNA reads TGCGCCAGCAGTCAATCTCGGGACAGTAACACTGAAGCTTTCTTT. Residues: CASSQSRDSNTEAFF.

This chain uses TRBV6-5 with TRBJ1-2; D unresolved. CDR3 size: 13 residues. The V end was cut by 0 bases, the J end by 6 bases, with 8 bases between. The V gene's germline CDR1 is MNHEY and CDR2 SVGAGI. This chain's CDR3 is CASSYSRVDGYTF. Here the CDR3 DNA reads TGTGCCAGCAGTTACTCGAGAGTGGATGGCTACACCTTC.

The CDR3 DNA reads TGTGCCAGCAGCCCCGGGACAGCCACTGAAGCTTTCTTT. Translating gives CASSPGTATEAFF. The chain is built from TRBV14 and TRBJ1-1, with TRBD1 matching over 7 bases. V lost 4 bases, J lost 4 bases, and 3 bases stayed unmatched. The CDR3 is made up of 13 amino acids. Germline V gene data show CDR1 as SGHDN and CDR2 as FVKESK.

This chain uses TRBV4-2 with TRBJ1-1; no clear D. Germline V gene data show CDR1 as LGHNA and CDR2 as YNFKEQ. Trimming stripped 1 base from V and 5 bases from J, with 11 bases between. There are 14 residues in the CDR3. The CDR3 sequence is CASSQVPAGTEAFF. Here the CDR3 DNA reads TGTGCCAGCAGCCAAGTCCCGGCAGGTACTGAAGCTTTCTTT.

There are a few counts of this clone. This chain connects TRBV2 to TRBJ1-5; TRBD1 matches at 10 bases. The CDR3 loop spans 18 amino acids. The V and J ends lost 7 bases and 1 base, in that order; junction bases with no gene match: 13. Germline-derived CDR1 and CDR2 are SNHLY and FYNNEI. The CDR3 here is CASTRSGTGVTSNQPQHF. In nucleotides, the CDR3 is TGTGCCAGCACCCGAAGCGGGACAGGGGTCACCAGCAATCAGCCCCAGCATTTT.

This rearrangement joins TRBV5-1 to TRBJ2-7; 8 nucleotides align to TRBD2. The CDR3 is 19 amino acids. Germline V gene lookup returns CDR1 SGHRS and CDR2 YFSETQ. V was pared by 3 bases and J by 0 bases, with 17 bases of the junction left unmatched. CDR3 amino acids: CASSSYPGLGVMSSYEQYF. The DNA of the CDR3 is TGCGCCAGCAGCTCGTATCCGGGACTAGGGGTGATGAGCTCCTACGAGCAGTACTTC.

This clone was detected once. This rearrangement joins TRBV5-1 to TRBJ2-2; a weak D match, TRBD2 (6 bases). The CDR3 spans 15 residues. CDR1 and CDR2 (germline): SGHRS, YFSETQ. V lost 4 bases to trimming and J lost 6 bases, with 16 bases between them. CDR3: CASSLDFSGPGELFF. In DNA form, the CDR3 reads TGCGCCAGCAGCCTGGACTTCAGCGGGCCCGGGGAGCTGTTTTTT.

The chain recombines TRBV21-1 with TRBJ2-7; TRBD2, as called in the table, went unchecked against the DNA. TRBV21-1 is a listed pseudogene. This CDR3 has 18 residues. CDR3 protein: CASSKGCPVEGLMYEQYF. The CDR3 coding sequence is TGTGCCAGCAGCAAAGGATGCCCAGTTGAGGGTTTGATGTACGAGCAGTACTTC.

This clone was counted a single time. The rearrangement joins TRBV7-2 to TRBJ2-5; D remains ambiguous. V was shortened by 5 bases and J by 0 bases, with 13 bases between the two germline ends. This CDR3 spans 15 amino acids. CDR1 and CDR2 (germline): SGHTA, FQGNSA. CDR3 nucleotides: TGTGCCAGCAGCCCCGGTGTTGCTAACCAAGAGACCCAGTACTTC. Protein: CASSPGVANQETQYF.

The V and J genes are TRBV30 and TRBJ2-5; TRBD1 matches at 7 bases. CDR1 and CDR2 from the germline V gene are GTSNPN and SVGIG (reference sequence). The ends lost 4 bases at V and 2 bases at J; junction bases unmatched: 4. The CDR3 totals 13 residues. CDR3 amino acids: CAWNWDRQETQYF. The CDR3 region has the DNA TGTGCCTGGAACTGGGACAGACAAGAGACCCAGTACTTC.

This chain connects TRBV19 to TRBJ1-6; 10 bases align to TRBD1. The trim removed 0 bases at V and 9 bases at J, leaving 2 bases unmatched. This CDR3 is 15 amino acids long. CDR1 and CDR2 from the germline V gene are LNHDA and SQIVND (reference sequence). The DNA for the CDR3 is TGTGCCAGTAGTATAGAACGGACAGGGGGTTCACCCCTCCACTTT. Translation: CASSIERTGGSPLHF.

This clone was picked up a small number of times. The rearrangement joins TRBV14 to TRBJ1-4; 7 bases fit TRBD1. The CDR3 covers 14 residues. Germline V gene sequence: CDR1 SGHDN, CDR2 FVKESK. Losses at the gene ends were 5 bases for V and 10 bases for J; bases not matched to a gene: 10. The CDR3 region is CASSGNRGGGKLFF. The CDR3, as DNA: TGTGCCAGCAGCGGAAACAGGGGAGGCGGAAAACTGTTTTTT.

The chain combines TRBV9 with TRBJ1-2; weak D call: TRBD1 (5 bases). V was cut by 0 bases and J by 5 bases, with 20 bases left in between. CDR3 length equals 17 residues. The germline CDR1 and CDR2 sequences are SGDLS and YYNGEE. This CDR3 is CASSVERGWGTGYGYTF. The CDR3 DNA sequence: TGTGCCAGCAGCGTAGAAAGGGGTTGGGGAACAGGTTATGGCTACACCTTC.

This clone was counted at least ten times. The chain recombines TRBV5-6 with TRBJ2-3; possible D gene TRBD2, 5 bases. The germline V gene encodes CDR1 SGHDT and CDR2 YYEEEE. The CDR3 runs 14 residues. V was shortened by 5 bases and J by 2 bases, with 12 bases between the two germline ends. The CDR3 sequence is CASRAGGSTDTQYF. Here the CDR3 DNA reads TGTGCCAGCAGGGCCGGAGGTTCCACAGATACGCAGTATTTT.

This clone has just one count. This chain connects TRBV5-4 to TRBJ2-3; 7 nucleotides match TRBD2. Germline V CDR1 and CDR2: SGHNT, YYREEE (reference sequence). The CDR3 loop spans 15 amino acids. V gave up 7 bases and J gave up 0 bases; unmatched junction bases: 8. The CDR3 sequence is CASHGGGSSTDTQYF. In nucleotides, the CDR3 is TGTGCCAGCCATGGCGGGGGATCTAGCACAGATACGCAGTATTTT.

V gene TRBV28 combines with J gene TRBJ1-1, with 11 bases matching TRBD1. Germline assignment: CDR1 MDHEN and CDR2 SYDVKM. The CDR3 runs 13 residues. V lost 6 bases and J lost 6; bases outside the gene matches: 3. The CDR3 DNA reads as TGTGCCAGCAGGGGGGGACAGGGGGCTGAAGCTTTCTTT. Translated: CASRGGQGAEAFF. Using reference TRBV28 and TRBJ1-1 for the parts outside the CDR3, the full variable domain is DVKVTQSSRYLVKRTGEKVFLECVQDMDHENMFWYRQDPGLGLRLIYFSYDVKMKEKGDIPEGYSVSREKKERFSLILESASTNQTSMYLCASRGGQGAEAFFGQGTRLTVV.

The chain links TRBV2 to TRBJ1-6; 9 nucleotides align to TRBD1. This CDR3 spans 14 amino acids. Germline V gives CDR1 SNHLY, CDR2 FYNNEI. V was clipped by 7 bases and J by 7 bases; unmatched bases: 5. Here the CDR3 DNA reads TGTGCCAGCAACCGGGACAGGGACAATTCACCCCTCCACTTT. Amino acids: CASNRDRDNSPLHF. Together with reference TRBV2 and TRBJ1-6, the CDR3 gives the full variable domain: EPEVTQTPSHQVTQMGQEVILRCVPISNHLYFYWYRQILGQKVEFLVSFYNNEISEKSEIFDDQFSVERPDGSNFTLKIRSTKLEDSAMYFCASNRDRDNSPLHFGNGTRLTVT.

The CDR3 DNA sequence: TGTGCCAGCAGAGCGGGACAGGGTGCCTCCTACGAGCAGTACTTC. Translation gives CASRAGQGASYEQYF. The chain combines TRBV9 with TRBJ2-7; the match to TRBD1 covers 9 bases. J gave up 0 bases and V 5 bases, and 6 bases lay outside the gene matches. In germline, CDR1 is SGDLS, CDR2 YYNGEE. The CDR3 sequence is 15 residues long.

The V gene is TRBV6-2 or TRBV6-3, the J gene TRBJ2-1; 10 nucleotides line up with TRBD2. Trimming took 6 bases from V and 8 from J; bases not matched to a gene: 13. The CDR3 is 16 amino acids. Germline V lookup: CDR1 MNHEY, CDR2 SVGEGT. CDR3: CASSDPASGSSYEQFF. CDR3 sequence (DNA): TGTGCCAGCAGCGACCCGGCTAGCGGGAGTAGTTATGAGCAGTTCTTC.

This clone was found a few times. The chain couples TRBV25-1 to TRBJ1-2; D is unclear. The CDR3 is 14 residues long. Germline loops: CDR1 MGHDK, CDR2 SYGVNS. Trimming removed 6 bases at V and 4 bases at J, with 15 bases between. The CDR3 loop reads CASSDNPEIYGYTF. CDR3 in DNA: TGTGCCAGCAGCGACAATCCGGAAATCTATGGCTACACCTTC.